These 27 T cell receptor beta chains originate from one sample sequenced in a study of T cell responses to AZD1222 COVID-19 vaccine. Here immunoSEQ multiplex PCR was the method, and the copy in TCRdb shows in-frame clones only, minus some. The repertoire holds tens of thousands of clones, with 70% to 90% as singletons. The material sequenced was peripheral blood, taken 28 days after the second AZD1222 dose. These receptors originate from an adult who received the AZD1222 COVID-19 vaccine.

The CDR3 spells CASSAGVAGSSYNEQFF. The DNA for the CDR3 is TGTGCCAGCAGCGCAGGGGTAGCGGGGAGCTCCTACAATGAGCAGTTCTTC. The chain is built from TRBV9 and TRBJ2-1, with TRBD2 matching 8 bases. The V gene's germline CDR1 is SGDLS and CDR2 YYNGEE. Losses at the gene ends were 3 bases for V and 0 bases for J; bases not matched to a gene: 8. This CDR3 has 17 amino acids.

The rearrangement links TRBV27 to TRBJ1-6; maybe TRBD1 (6 bases). V was pared by 5 bases and J by 0 bases, with 14 bases between. Germline-derived CDR1 and CDR2 are MNHEY and SMNVEV (reference sequence). The CDR3 totals 17 residues. The CDR3 region has the DNA TGTGCCAGCAGTGGCGACAGGAGGAGCTCCTATAATTCACCCCTCCACTTT. Protein sequence: CASSGDRRSSYNSPLHF.

The chain has TRBV25-1 and TRBJ1-1; D may be TRBD1 (5 bases). The V gene's germline CDR1 is MGHDK and CDR2 SYGVNS. CDR3 size: 13 residues. V was trimmed by 5 bases and J by 1 base, leaving 8 bases between them. CDR3 loop: CASSPTGNTEAFF. CDR3 DNA sequence: TGTGCCAGCAGTCCCACAGGGAACACTGAAGCTTTCTTT. The whole variable domain, remainder taken from reference TRBV25-1 and TRBJ1-1, is EADIYQTPRYLVIGTGKKITLECSQTMGHDKMYWYQQDPGMELHLIHYSYGVNSTEKGDLSSESTVSRIRTEHFPLTLESARPSHTSQYLCASSPTGNTEAFFGQGTRLTVV.

Here the CDR3 reads CASSVRPGRYSGNTIYF. For the CDR3, the DNA is TGTGCCAGTAGTGTACGACCGGGACGATACTCTGGAAACACCATATATTTT. The chain is built from TRBV19 and TRBJ1-3; maybe TRBD1 (5 bases). This CDR3 is 17 amino acids long. Germline CDR1 reads LNHDA; CDR2 reads SQIVND (reference sequence). The V and J ends lost 5 bases and 0 bases respectively, with 17 bases between them.

The chain uses TRBV18 and TRBJ1-1; TRBD1 agrees at 12 bases. The CDR3 is 18 residues long. Germline V gene lookup returns CDR1 KGHSH and CDR2 LQKENI. Unmatched junction bases numbered 11, after V lost 1 base and J lost 5 bases. The CDR3 DNA follows: TGTGCCAGCTCACCACGGACGGGACAGGGGGCAGGGAGAACTGAAGCTTTCTTT. It encodes CASSPRTGQGAGRTEAFF. The full variable domain, its missing parts supplied by reference TRBV18 and TRBJ1-1, is NAGVMQNPRHLVRRRGQEARLRCSPMKGHSHVYWYRQLPEEGLKFMVYLQKENIIDESGMPKERFSAEFPKEGPSILRIQQVVRGDSAAYFCASSPRTGQGAGRTEAFFGQGTRLTVV.

The rearrangement links TRBV7-3 to TRBJ2-2, with a weak D call TRBD1 (6 bases). Deletions cut 2 bases from V and 6 bases from J, with 10 bases between. The CDR3 loop spans 14 amino acids. Per the germline V gene, CDR1 is SGHTA and CDR2 is FQGTGA. As DNA, the CDR3 is TGTGCCAGCAGCTTAGGGGGCGCGGCCGGGGAGCTGTTTTTT. Amino acid sequence: CASSLGGAAGELFF.

This rearrangement joins TRBV7-2 to TRBJ1-2; TRBD1 agrees at 7 bases. The CDR3 totals 14 residues. Trimming cost V 2 bases and J 8 bases; bases outside gene matches: 8. CDR1 is SGHTA, CDR2 FQGNSA, per germline. The CDR3 DNA follows: TGTGCCAGCAGCTTAACTACAGGGGATCAGGGCTACACCTTC. It encodes CASSLTTGDQGYTF.

The CDR3 here is CASSPPLTALQETQYF. DNA of the CDR3: TGTGCCAGCAGCCCCCCCCTAACTGCCCTCCAAGAGACCCAGTACTTC. The J gene is TRBJ2-5, the V gene TRBV14; D is undetermined. This CDR3 is built from 16 residues. V lost 4 bases and J 1 base, leaving 16 bases between the germline ends. Germline loops: CDR1 SGHDN, CDR2 FVKESK. Using reference TRBV14 and TRBJ2-5 for the parts outside the CDR3, the full variable domain is EAGVTQFPSHSVIEKGQTVTLRCDPISGHDNLYWYRRVMGKEIKFLLHFVKESKQDESGMPNNRFLAERTGGTYSTLKVQPAELEDSGVYFCASSPPLTALQETQYFGPGTRLLVL.

The chain carries TRBV7-9 and TRBJ1-2, with 8 bases fitting TRBD1. The CDR3 covers 11 residues. Trimming removed 5 bases from V and 7 bases from J; junction bases left unmatched: 0. From germline, CDR1 is SEHNR and CDR2 FQNEAQ (reference sequence). CDR3 sequence reads: CASSDRGGYTF. CDR3 sequence (DNA): TGTGCCAGCAGCGACAGGGGTGGCTACACCTTC.

This chain links TRBV12-3 or TRBV12-4 with TRBJ1-3, with D uncertain. CDR3 length: 11 amino acids. The V and J ends lost 11 bases and 2 bases respectively, with 7 bases between them. CDR3 nucleotide sequence: TGTGCCTCTTTGACTGGAAACACCATATATTTT. Protein: CASLTGNTIYF.

The chain links TRBV5-1 to TRBJ2-5; TRBD2 is a possible D gene (6 bases). In germline, CDR1 is SGHRS, CDR2 YFSETQ. This CDR3 is built from 11 residues. Trimming took off 6 bases at V and 7 bases at J, with 10 bases between the two ends. The CDR3 spells CASTVGGTQYF. The CDR3 DNA reads as TGCGCCAGCACCGTCGGGGGGACCCAGTACTTC. The full variable domain, with the rest looked up from reference TRBV5-1 and TRBJ2-5, is KAGVTQTPRYLIKTRGQQVTLSCSPISGHRSVSWYQQTPGQGLQFLFEYFSETQRNKGNFPGRFSGRQFSNSRSEMNVSTLELGDSALYLCASTVGGTQYFGPGTRLLVL.

This sequence joins TRBV12-2 and TRBJ1-4. TRBV12-2 is tagged as a pseudogene. The CDR3 runs 11 residues. The CDR3 loop is CASRLEKKLFF. The CDR3 DNA is TGTGCAAGTCGCTTAGAGAAAAAACTGTTTTTT.

The CDR3 region has the DNA TGTGCCAGCAGCGCCTCGGCGGGGGGGCCGCCAGATACGCAGTATTTT. It yields the protein CASSASAGGPPDTQYF. This chain connects TRBV2 to TRBJ2-3; the match to TRBD2 covers 9 bases. Losses at the gene ends were 6 bases for V and 4 bases for J; bases not matched to a gene: 11. This CDR3 is 16 amino acids long. Germline V gene lookup returns CDR1 SNHLY and CDR2 FYNNEI.

This sequence joins TRBV4-2 and TRBJ1-1; 9 nucleotides line up with TRBD1. Germline CDR1 is LGHNA and CDR2 is YNFKEQ. The CDR3 totals 15 residues. The ends lost 5 bases at V and 5 bases at J; junction bases unmatched: 9. Here the CDR3 DNA reads TGTGCCAGCAGCTTTAGAACGGACAGGGGAACTGAAGCTTTCTTT. As protein: CASSFRTDRGTEAFF.

The chain recombines TRBV19 with TRBJ2-7; the D gene is possibly TRBD1 (5 bases). This CDR3 has 15 amino acids. The V end was cut by 5 bases, the J end by 6 bases, with 20 bases between. Germline CDR1 LNHDA, CDR2 SQIVND (reference sequence). The DNA of the CDR3 is TGTGCCAGTAGTTTCGCAGCCGCAGGGTACGGCGAGCAGTACTTC. Translation: CASSFAAAGYGEQYF.

This chain uses TRBV27 with TRBJ2-7; D possibly corresponds to TRBD2 (6 bases). This CDR3 is built from 15 residues. Trimming pared 2 bases from V and 0 bases from J, leaving 11 bases between. Germline-derived CDR1 and CDR2 are MNHEY and SMNVEV (reference sequence). The CDR3 nucleotides read TGTGCCAGCAGTTTAAGGTACGGGGGCTCCTACGAGCAGTACTTC. This sequence encodes CASSLRYGGSYEQYF.

V gene TRBV4-1 combines with J gene TRBJ1-2; D not resolved. The CDR3 runs to 14 residues. Trimming left V 1 base short and J 4 bases short, with 10 bases between. From germline, CDR1 is MGHRA and CDR2 YSYEKL. CDR3 amino acids: CASSQGWQAYGYTF. The DNA for the CDR3 is TGCGCCAGCAGCCAAGGGTGGCAGGCCTATGGCTACACCTTC.

The V call is TRBV27, the J call TRBJ1-1, with D maybe TRBD1 (5 bases). V was trimmed by 0 bases and J by 10 bases, leaving 12 bases between them. This CDR3 region has 13 residues. CDR1 and CDR2 from the germline V gene are MNHEY and SMNVEV (reference sequence). In DNA, the CDR3 is TGTGCCAGCAGTTTATCCGGGGGTCTGGCAGCTTTCTTT. Encoded protein: CASSLSGGLAAFF.

This sequence joins TRBV12-5 and TRBJ2-1; 15 nucleotides match TRBD2. This CDR3 contains 18 residues. Germline V CDR1 and CDR2: LGHNT, FRNRAP. V gave up 1 base and J gave up 4 bases; unmatched junction bases: 5. CDR3 in amino acids: CASGLALGTSGGYNEQFF. CDR3 coding DNA: TGTGCTAGTGGTTTGGCCCTTGGGACTAGCGGGGGGTACAATGAGCAGTTCTTC. The full variable domain, in which reference TRBV12-5 and TRBJ2-1 provide the parts outside the CDR3, is DARVTQTPRHKVTEMGQEVTMRCQPILGHNTVFWYRQTMMQGLELLAYFRNRAPLDDSGMPKDRFSAEMPDATLATLKIQPSEPRDSAVYFCASGLALGTSGGYNEQFFGPGTRLTVL.

The count of this clone is one. The chain links TRBV3-1 (or the pseudogene TRBV3-2) to TRBJ1-2; 8 bases align to TRBD1. Trimming cost V 1 base and J 4 bases; bases outside gene matches: 5. Germline lookup yields CDR1 LGHDT and CDR2 YNNKEL (reference sequence). The CDR3 is made up of 15 amino acids. The CDR3 loop is CASSQVTGGTYGYTF. The CDR3 DNA sequence: TGTGCCAGCAGCCAAGTTACAGGGGGTACCTATGGCTACACCTTC.

The V and J genes are TRBV5-4 and TRBJ1-2; the D gene is possibly TRBD1 (6 bases). The CDR3 runs to 15 residues. Germline V gene lookup returns CDR1 SGHNT and CDR2 YYREEE (reference sequence). Trimming left V 2 bases short and J 7 bases short, with 18 bases between. The CDR3 here is CASSLNIMGGVGYTF. As DNA, the CDR3 is TGTGCCAGCAGCTTAAATATCATGGGGGGCGTTGGCTACACCTTC.

This sequence joins TRBV4-2 and TRBJ2-1, with a weak D call TRBD1 (6 bases). The CDR3 loop spans 16 amino acids. CDR1 is LGHNA, CDR2 YNFKEQ, per germline. With 2 bases removed from V and 1 base from J, the gap between germline ends came to 12 bases. For the CDR3, the DNA is TGTGCCAGCAGCCAACGCAGTAGGGGGTCCTACAATGAGCAGTTCTTC. Translation gives CASSQRSRGSYNEQFF.

The chain carries TRBV3-1 (or the pseudogene TRBV3-2) and TRBJ1-2; D is unclear. CDR3 length: 15 amino acids. The germline V gene encodes CDR1 LGHDT and CDR2 YNNKEL (reference sequence). V was cut by 1 base and J by 4 bases, with 13 bases left in between. DNA for the CDR3: TGTGCCAGCAGCCAAGTGGAATCTCGTGGCTATGGCTACACCTTC. Translation gives CASSQVESRGYGYTF.

This chain uses TRBV6-5 with TRBJ2-5; 13 positions agree with TRBD2. The germline V gene has CDR1 MNHEY and CDR2 SVGAGI. V gave up 7 bases and J gave up 2 bases; unmatched junction bases: 4. The CDR3 is made up of 15 amino acids. CDR3 sequence (DNA): TGTGCCAGCACACGGACTAGCGGGGGACAAGAGACCCAGTACTTC. The encoded protein is CASTRTSGGQETQYF.

This clone was counted a few times. The V gene is TRBV6-4, the J gene TRBJ2-1, with TRBD2 identical over 14 bases. This CDR3 region has 16 residues. J lost 10 bases, V lost 0 bases, and 5 bases had no gene match. Germline CDR1 MRHNA, CDR2 SNTAGT. CDR3 coding DNA: TGTGCCAGCAGTGACTCGGGGACTAGCGGGGGACGGGAGCAGTTCTTC. Protein sequence: CASSDSGTSGGREQFF.

This chain joins TRBV18 and TRBJ1-2; no reliable D call. Germline CDR1 and CDR2: KGHSH and LQKENI. The CDR3 covers 15 residues. Trimming removed 0 bases at V and 5 bases at J, with 13 bases between. In DNA form, the CDR3 reads TGTGCCAGCTCACCACCAAGTCCGGGTAATTATGGCTACACCTTC. As protein: CASSPPSPGNYGYTF.

The chain links TRBV5-1 to TRBJ2-7, with TRBD2 matching over 13 bases. This CDR3 contains 16 residues. CDR1 is SGHRS, CDR2 YFSETQ, per germline. The ends lost 4 bases at V and 2 bases at J; junction bases unmatched: 6. CDR3 amino acids: CASSSRLAGGTYEQYF. CDR3 nucleotide sequence: TGCGCCAGCAGCAGTCGACTAGCGGGGGGTACCTACGAGCAGTACTTC.